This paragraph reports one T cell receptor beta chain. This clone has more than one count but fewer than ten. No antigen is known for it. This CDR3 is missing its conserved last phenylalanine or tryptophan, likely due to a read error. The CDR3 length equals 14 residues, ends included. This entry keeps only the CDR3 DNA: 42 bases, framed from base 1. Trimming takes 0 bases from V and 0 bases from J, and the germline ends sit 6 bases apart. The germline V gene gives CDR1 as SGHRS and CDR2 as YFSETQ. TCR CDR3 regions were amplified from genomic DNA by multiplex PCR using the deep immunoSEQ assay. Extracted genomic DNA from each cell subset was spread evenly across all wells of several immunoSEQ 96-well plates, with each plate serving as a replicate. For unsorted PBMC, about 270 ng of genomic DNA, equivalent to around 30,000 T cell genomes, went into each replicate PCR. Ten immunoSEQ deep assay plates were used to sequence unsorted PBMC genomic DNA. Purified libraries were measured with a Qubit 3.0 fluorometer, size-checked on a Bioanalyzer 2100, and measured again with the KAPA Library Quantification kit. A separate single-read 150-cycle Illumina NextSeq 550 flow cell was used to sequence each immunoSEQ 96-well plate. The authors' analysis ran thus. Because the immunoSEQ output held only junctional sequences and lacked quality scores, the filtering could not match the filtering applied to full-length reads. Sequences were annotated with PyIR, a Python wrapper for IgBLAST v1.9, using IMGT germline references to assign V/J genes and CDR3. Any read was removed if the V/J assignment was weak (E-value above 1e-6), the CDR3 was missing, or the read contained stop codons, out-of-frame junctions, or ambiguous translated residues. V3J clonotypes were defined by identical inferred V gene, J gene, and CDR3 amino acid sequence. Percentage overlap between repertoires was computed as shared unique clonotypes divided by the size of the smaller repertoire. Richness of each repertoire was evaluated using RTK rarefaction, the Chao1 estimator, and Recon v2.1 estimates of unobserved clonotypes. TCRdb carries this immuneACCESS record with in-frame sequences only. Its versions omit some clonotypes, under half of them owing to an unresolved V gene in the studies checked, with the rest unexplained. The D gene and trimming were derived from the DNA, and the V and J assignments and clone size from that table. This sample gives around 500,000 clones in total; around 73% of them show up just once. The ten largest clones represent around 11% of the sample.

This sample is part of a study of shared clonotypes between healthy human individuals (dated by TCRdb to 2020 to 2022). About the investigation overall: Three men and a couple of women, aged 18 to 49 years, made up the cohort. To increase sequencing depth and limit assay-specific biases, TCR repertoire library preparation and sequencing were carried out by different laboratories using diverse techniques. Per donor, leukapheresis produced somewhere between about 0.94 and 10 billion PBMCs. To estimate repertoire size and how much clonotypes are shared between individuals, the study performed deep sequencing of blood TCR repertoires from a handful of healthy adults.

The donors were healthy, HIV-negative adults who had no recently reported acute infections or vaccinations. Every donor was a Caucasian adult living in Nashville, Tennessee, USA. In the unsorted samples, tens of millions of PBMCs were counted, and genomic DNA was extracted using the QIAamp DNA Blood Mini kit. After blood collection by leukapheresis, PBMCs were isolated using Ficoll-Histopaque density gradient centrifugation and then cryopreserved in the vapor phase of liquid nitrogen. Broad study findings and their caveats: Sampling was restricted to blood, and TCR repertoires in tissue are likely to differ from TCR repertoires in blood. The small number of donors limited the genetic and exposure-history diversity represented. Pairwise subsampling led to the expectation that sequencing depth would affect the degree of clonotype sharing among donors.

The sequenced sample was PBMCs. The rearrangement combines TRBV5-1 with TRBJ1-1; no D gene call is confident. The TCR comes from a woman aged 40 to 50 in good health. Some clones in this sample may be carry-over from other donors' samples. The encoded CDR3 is CASSLVAMNTEAFS. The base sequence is TGCGCCAGCAGCTTGGTTGCAATGAACACTGAAGCTTTCTCT.